The 5 T cell receptor beta chains reported below all come from one sample, sequenced in a study of post-analysis software for immune sequencing data. Regarding the study as a whole: Patients had higher frequencies than controls of about 5 TRBV segments, including TRBV5-6, TRBV5-1 and TRBV20-1.

Prepared libraries of TCR beta cDNA carried unique molecular identifiers. TCRdb re-called the PCR reads through MiXCR, storing one row per CDR3 protein. The sample has about 820,000 distinct CDR3 sequences; about 53% are singletons. No antigen is known for these receptors. The sample consisted of blood. The source is a girl between 10 and 17 years old with multiple sclerosis.

The rearrangement joins TRBV18 to TRBJ2-1; 12 bases agree with TRBD2. The CDR3 length is 18 residues. Germline CDR1 reads KGHSH; CDR2 reads LQKENI. Trimming took 5 bases from V and 0 from J; bases not matched to a gene: 8. This CDR3 is CASSYGLAGRSSYNEQFF. The CDR3 bases are TGTGCCAGCTCATACGGACTAGCGGGGAGGAGCTCCTACAATGAGCAGTTCTTC.

The rearrangement links TRBV5-5 to TRBJ2-7; 8 positions match TRBD2. CDR3 length: 16 residues. J lost 10 bases, V lost 3 bases, and 18 bases had no gene match. Germline loops: CDR1 SGHKS, CDR2 YYEKEE (reference sequence). The CDR3 DNA is TGTGCCAGCAGCTATCCCTTTAGCGGGGATCAAGAGTCCCAGTACTTC. Residues: CASSYPFSGDQESQYF.

The chain is built from TRBV11-1 and TRBJ2-7; possibly TRBD1 for D (6 bases). The CDR3 covers 15 residues. The germline gives CDR1 SGHAT, CDR2 FQDESV (reference sequence). V was cut by 5 bases and J by 0 bases, with 14 bases left in between. The CDR3, as DNA: TGTGCCAGCAGCCTCGACAGGTTGAGCTCCTACGAGCAGTACTTC. Its protein product is CASSLDRLSSYEQYF.

The chain joins TRBV7-6 to TRBJ2-1, with unresolved D. Germline CDR1 reads SGHVS; CDR2 reads FNYEAQ. The CDR3 loop spans 17 amino acids. V lost 1 base to trimming and J lost 2 bases, with 15 bases between them. CDR3 DNA sequence: TGTGCCAGCAGCTTAGTACGGCTGAACCTCACCTACAATGAGCAGTTCTTC. Translation: CASSLVRLNLTYNEQFF.

This chain joins TRBV20-1 and TRBJ2-1; 8 bases match TRBD2. CDR3 length: 13 amino acids. Trimming removed 5 bases from V and 2 bases from J; junction bases left unmatched: 2. The germline CDR1 and CDR2 sequences are DFQATT and SNEGSKA (reference sequence). The CDR3 sequence: CSAPRGAYNEQFF. CDR3 DNA: TGCAGTGCTCCGCGGGGGGCCTACAATGAGCAGTTCTTC.